These 15 T cell receptor beta chains came from one sample sequenced in a study of blood T cell repertoires in COVID-19. The assay was immunoSEQ multiplex PCR, and TCRdb's table has in-frame clones only and misses some. This table has 200,000 to 250,000 clones, 84% appearing once. Input material: peripheral blood. Receptors were obtained from a woman older than 75 with COVID-19, enrolled during active disease.

Concerning this clone itself: The same CDR3 also results from other DNA sequences found in this sample. The chain employs TRBV28 and TRBJ1-2; D not certain. The CDR3 extends over 12 amino acids. Germline V gene sequence: CDR1 MDHEN, CDR2 SYDVKM. V dropped 5 bases and J dropped 3 bases, with 7 bases sitting between them. The CDR3 sequence: CASSLADYGYTF. In DNA form, the CDR3 reads TGTGCCAGCAGTCTTGCGGACTATGGCTACACCTTC.

The chain is built from TRBV6-5 and TRBJ1-2; TRBD1 matches 9 bases. Losses at the gene ends were 5 bases for V and 8 bases for J; bases not matched to a gene: 6. Germline V lookup: CDR1 MNHEY, CDR2 SVGAGI. This CDR3 comprises 13 residues. CDR3 in DNA: TGTGCCAGCAGTCCCCGACAGGGGGGCGGCTACACCTTC. This gives the protein CASSPRQGGGYTF.

The genes are TRBV28 and TRBJ1-1; D is unresolved. The CDR3 totals 11 residues. V lost 8 bases and J lost 5, with 9 bases in between. Germline CDR1 reads MDHEN; CDR2 reads SYDVKM. CDR3 nucleotide sequence: TGTGCCAGCCGGGGAAATACTGAAGCTTTCTTT. Translation: CASRGNTEAFF.

The chain has TRBV7-6 and TRBJ2-3, with D tentatively TRBD1 (5 bases). The germline V gene has CDR1 SGHVS and CDR2 FNYEAQ. The CDR3 spans 15 residues. The V end was cut by 2 bases, the J end by 3 bases, with 12 bases between. As DNA, the CDR3 is TGTGCCAGCAGCTTACTGGGGCAGTGGACAGATACGCAGTATTTT. As protein: CASSLLGQWTDTQYF.

CDR3 nucleotides: TGTGCCAGCAGCAATGACCCGGGACAGGGATCCCACGAGCAGTACTTC. The encoded protein is CASSNDPGQGSHEQYF. The chain uses TRBV28 and TRBJ2-7; TRBD1 matches 9 bases. The CDR3 is 16 residues long. The germline V gene has CDR1 MDHEN and CDR2 SYDVKM. Trimming at V came to 6 bases and at J to 5 bases, leaving 14 bases not matched to a gene.

The J gene is TRBJ1-1, the V gene TRBV3-1 (or the pseudogene TRBV3-2); 7 nucleotides line up with TRBD1. CDR1 and CDR2 from the germline V gene are LGHDT and YNNKEL (reference sequence). V was pared by 4 bases and J by 1 base, with 9 bases of the junction left unmatched. The CDR3 loop spans 16 amino acids. CDR3 region: CASSRKQGSGNTEAFF. Written as DNA, the CDR3 is TGTGCCAGCAGCCGCAAACAGGGGTCCGGGAACACTGAAGCTTTCTTT.

V usage is TRBV5-1 and J usage is TRBJ1-6; D unresolved. There are 16 residues in the CDR3. Per germline, CDR1 SGHRS and CDR2 YFSETQ. Between the trimmed V and J ends, which lost 4 bases and 4 bases, there was a span of 15 bases. The CDR3 loop reads CASSLQPGDYNSPLHF. In DNA form, the CDR3 reads TGCGCCAGCAGCCTCCAACCCGGGGATTATAATTCACCCCTCCACTTT.

The chain employs TRBV5-1 and TRBJ2-1; a possible D gene is TRBD1 (7 bases). This CDR3 is built from 16 residues. V was clipped by 0 bases and J by 6 bases, with 16 bases between them. The V gene's germline CDR1 is SGHRS and CDR2 YFSETQ. This CDR3 reads CASSLGGTAGGNEQFF. The CDR3 DNA reads TGCGCCAGCAGCTTGGGCGGGACAGCAGGGGGCAATGAGCAGTTCTTC.

Only one count was recorded for this clone. The chain uses TRBV28 and TRBJ2-1, with D possibly being TRBD2 (5 bases). Trimming shortened V by 4 bases and J by 8 bases, and 21 bases separated the two germline ends. The CDR3 totals 16 residues. The germline gives CDR1 MDHEN, CDR2 SYDVKM. The CDR3 sequence: CASSSLRGVVGHEQFF. The CDR3 DNA sequence: TGTGCCAGCAGTTCCCTCCGGGGAGTGGTGGGCCATGAGCAGTTCTTC. Together with reference TRBV28 and TRBJ2-1, the CDR3 gives the full variable domain: DVKVTQSSRYLVKRTGEKVFLECVQDMDHENMFWYRQDPGLGLRLIYFSYDVKMKEKGDIPEGYSVSREKKERFSLILESASTNQTSMYLCASSSLRGVVGHEQFFGPGTRLTVL.

This chain links TRBV18 with TRBJ2-1, with 11 bases that match TRBD1. The CDR3 sequence is 16 residues long. Trimming took 0 bases from V and 7 from J; bases not matched to a gene: 5. Looked up from germline, CDR1 is KGHSH and CDR2 is LQKENI. CDR3 in amino acids: CASSPPAGQGDNEQFF. The DNA for the CDR3 is TGTGCCAGCTCACCACCGGCGGGACAGGGGGATAATGAGCAGTTCTTC.

The gene calls are TRBV28 and TRBJ1-2, with D maybe TRBD1 (5 bases). CDR1 MDHEN and CDR2 SYDVKM come from the germline V gene. V dropped 6 bases and J dropped 6 bases, with 8 bases sitting between them. The CDR3 sequence is 11 residues long. The CDR3 sequence: CASSLRDGYTF. In DNA form, the CDR3 reads TGTGCCAGCAGCCTCAGGGATGGCTACACCTTC.

The chain is built from TRBV4-2 and TRBJ2-3; 7 nucleotides align to TRBD2. V shed 2 bases and J 2 bases; nucleotides not matched to a gene: 4. The length of the CDR3 is 15 residues. CDR1 is LGHNA, CDR2 YNFKEQ, per germline. CDR3 in amino acids: CASSQLGTTTDTQYF. DNA for the CDR3: TGTGCCAGCAGCCAATTAGGGACTACCACAGATACGCAGTATTTT.

The chain is built from TRBV28 and TRBJ2-4; 8 bases agree with TRBD2. The CDR3 covers 17 residues. Unmatched junction bases numbered 11, after V lost 3 bases and J lost 4 bases. Germline assignment: CDR1 MDHEN and CDR2 SYDVKM. For the CDR3, the DNA is TGTGCCAGCAGTTTTTCTGCTAGCGGGCTGGGGAAAAACATTCAGTACTTC. It codes for CASSFSASGLGKNIQYF.

This rearrangement joins TRBV5-6 to TRBJ1-1; unclear D gene. V shed 0 bases and J shed 4 bases, with 10 bases lying between them. The CDR3 has 14 residues. Germline CDR1 reads SGHDT; CDR2 reads YYEEEE. The DNA of the CDR3 is TGTGCCAGCAGCTTGGGATCCAGAGGCACTGAAGCTTTCTTT. This sequence encodes CASSLGSRGTEAFF. Full variable domain (rest looked up from reference TRBV5-6 and TRBJ1-1): DAGVTQSPTHLIKTRGQQVTLRCSPKSGHDTVSWYQQALGQGPQFIFQYYEEEERQRGNFPDRFSGHQFPNYSSELNVNALLLGDSALYLCASSLGSRGTEAFFGQGTRLTVV.

The table lists this clone with a few counts. V gene TRBV4-1 combines with J gene TRBJ1-2, with D unclear. Germline CDR1 MGHRA, CDR2 YSYEKL. The CDR3 has 11 residues. Trimming left V 2 bases short and J 4 bases short, with 2 bases between. The CDR3 sequence: CASSQLYGYTF. The CDR3 nucleotides are TGCGCCAGCAGCCAACTCTATGGCTACACCTTC.